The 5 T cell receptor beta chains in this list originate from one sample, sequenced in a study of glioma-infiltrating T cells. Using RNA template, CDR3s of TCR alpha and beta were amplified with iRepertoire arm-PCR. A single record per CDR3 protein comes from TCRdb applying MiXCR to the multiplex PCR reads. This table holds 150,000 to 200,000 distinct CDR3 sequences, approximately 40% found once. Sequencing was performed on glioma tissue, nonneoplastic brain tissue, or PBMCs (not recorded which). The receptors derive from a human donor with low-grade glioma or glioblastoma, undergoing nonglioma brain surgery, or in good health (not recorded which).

CDR3 in DNA: TGTGCCAGCAGCTCACGAGACGGAGACAATGAGCAGTTCTTC. Its protein product is CASSSRDGDNEQFF. The chain combines TRBV5-4 with TRBJ2-1; unclear D gene. Germline values: CDR1 SGHNT, CDR2 YYREEE (reference sequence). Trimming shortened V by 3 bases and J by 5 bases, and 12 bases separated the two germline ends. The CDR3 is made up of 14 amino acids.

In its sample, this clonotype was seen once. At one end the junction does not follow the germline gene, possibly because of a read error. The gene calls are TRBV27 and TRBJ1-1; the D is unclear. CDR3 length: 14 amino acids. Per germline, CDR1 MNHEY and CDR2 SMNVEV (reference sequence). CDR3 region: CASSSAGGHTEAFF. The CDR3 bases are TGTGCTAGCAGTTCCGCAGGAGGGCACACTGAAGCTTTCTTT.

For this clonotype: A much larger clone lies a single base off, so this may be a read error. The CDR3 is CASMRTRGSYEQYF. CDR3 bases: TGTGCCAGCATGCGGACTAGAGGGAGCTACGAGCAGTACTTC. This chain joins TRBV2 and TRBJ2-7; 7 nucleotides agree with TRBD2. V trimming: 7 bases; J trimming: 3 bases; junction bases outside the gene matches: 9. In germline, CDR1 is SNHLY, CDR2 FYNNEI. This CDR3 contains 14 residues.

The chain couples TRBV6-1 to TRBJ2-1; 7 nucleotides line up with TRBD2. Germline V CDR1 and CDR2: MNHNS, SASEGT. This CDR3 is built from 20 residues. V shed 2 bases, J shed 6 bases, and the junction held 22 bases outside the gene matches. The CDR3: CASSEPGLEGGILRGNEQFF. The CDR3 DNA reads TGTGCCAGCAGTGAACCAGGACTAGAGGGAGGAATCCTTCGGGGCAATGAGCAGTTCTTC.

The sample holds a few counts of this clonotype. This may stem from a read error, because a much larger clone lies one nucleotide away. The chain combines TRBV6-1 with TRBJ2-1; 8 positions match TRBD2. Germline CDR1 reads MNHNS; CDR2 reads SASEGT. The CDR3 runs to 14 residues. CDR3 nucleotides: TGTGCCAGCAGTCGGAAGCGGGAGTACAATGAGCAGCTCTTC. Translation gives CASSRKREYNEQLF.